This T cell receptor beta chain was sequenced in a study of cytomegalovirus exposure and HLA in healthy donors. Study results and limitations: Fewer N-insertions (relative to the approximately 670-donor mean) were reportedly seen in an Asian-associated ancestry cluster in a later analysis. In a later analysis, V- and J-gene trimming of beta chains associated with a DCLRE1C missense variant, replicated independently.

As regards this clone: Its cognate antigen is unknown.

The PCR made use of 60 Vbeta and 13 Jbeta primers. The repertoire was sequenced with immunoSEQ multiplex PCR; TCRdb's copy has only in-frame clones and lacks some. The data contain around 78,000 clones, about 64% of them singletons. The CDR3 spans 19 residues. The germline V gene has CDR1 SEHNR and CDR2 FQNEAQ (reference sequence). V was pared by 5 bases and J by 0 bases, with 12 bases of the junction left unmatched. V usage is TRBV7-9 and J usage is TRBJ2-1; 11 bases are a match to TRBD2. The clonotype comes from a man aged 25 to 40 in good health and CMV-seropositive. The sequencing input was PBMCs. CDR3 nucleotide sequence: TGTGCCAGCAGCCCTAGGGCTAGCGGGAGGTCTAACTCCTACAATGAGCAGTTCTTC. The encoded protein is CASSPRASGRSNSYNEQFF.